This T cell receptor (beta chain) comes out of a study of healthy donors' naive CD4 and CD8 T cells. Study-level findings and limits: Reportedly, most V and J gene segments showed naive CD4+ versus CD8+ bias. Positive CDR3 charge linked to CD4+ cells, negative to CD8+ cells. Possible naive T cell homeostatic proliferation bias remained unaddressed.

As regards this clonotype: Its antigen is currently unknown.

Each TCR library used approximately 500 ng of total RNA and a linear amplification protocol. TCRdb reprocessed the reads via MiXCR and lists one record per CDR3 protein. The sample gives about 180,000 distinct CDR3 sequences, 65% to 80% of which show up once; approximately 2.5% is in the top ten. V lost 2 bases, J lost 4 bases, and 6 bases stayed unmatched. The V gene's germline CDR1 is MNHEY and CDR2 SVGAGI. The CDR3 totals 16 residues. The sequencing input was naive CD4+ and CD8+ T cells sorted from blood, pooled from several donors. This TCR came from a pool of human donors in good health; the sample pools cells from several healthy donors. The chain has TRBV6-5 and TRBJ2-1; 9 nucleotides line up with TRBD2. The CDR3 DNA reads TGTGCCAGCAGTTACGGTCTAGCGGGGCGGTACAATGAGCAGTTCTTC. Encoded protein: CASSYGLAGRYNEQFF.